The 8 T cell receptor beta chains listed next were all sequenced from one sample in a study of blood T cell repertoires in COVID-19. The repertoire was sequenced with immunoSEQ multiplex PCR; TCRdb's copy has only in-frame clones and lacks some. The sample shows roughly 280,000 clones, 70% to 90% of them seen only once. The material sequenced was PBMCs or T cells enriched from blood (not recorded which). These receptors were obtained from a woman aged 25 to 45 with acute COVID-19.

The chain uses TRBV7-9 and TRBJ1-1, with D tentatively TRBD1 (6 bases). Germline assignment: CDR1 SEHNR and CDR2 FQNEAQ (reference sequence). The CDR3 is 13 amino acids. Trimming took off 5 bases at V and 7 bases at J, with 14 bases between the two ends. The CDR3 is CASSPFSDSEAFF. CDR3 DNA sequence: TGTGCCAGCAGCCCGTTCTCGGACAGTGAAGCTTTCTTT.

This clone was observed a handful of times. V gene TRBV19 combines with J gene TRBJ2-1; 13 bases are shared with TRBD2. Losses at the gene ends were 3 bases for V and 4 bases for J; bases not matched to a gene: 15. Germline values: CDR1 LNHDA, CDR2 SQIVND (reference sequence). The CDR3 is made up of 20 amino acids. The CDR3 bases are TGTGCCAGTAGTATCTACCCTACTAGCGGGAGGGCCGGAATGTACAATGAGCAGTTCTTC. It encodes CASSIYPTSGRAGMYNEQFF.

This rearrangement joins TRBV5-6 to TRBJ1-2; TRBD1 agrees at 8 bases. There are 14 residues in the CDR3. Germline lookup yields CDR1 SGHDT and CDR2 YYEEEE. With V trimmed by 4 bases and J by 8 bases, 10 bases remained unmatched. The CDR3 sequence is CASSPPTGVGGYTF. CDR3 DNA sequence: TGTGCCAGCAGCCCCCCGACAGGGGTGGGAGGCTACACCTTC.

V is TRBV27 and J is TRBJ2-2, with TRBD1 as a possible D gene (6 bases). There are 14 residues in the CDR3. CDR1 and CDR2 (germline): MNHEY, SMNVEV (reference sequence). The V gene lost 5 bases and the J gene lost 5 bases, with 12 bases spanning the gap. The CDR3 DNA is TGTGCCAGCAGTCGACAGGAGACTACCGGGGAGCTGTTTTTT. Protein product: CASSRQETTGELFF.

The chain has TRBV5-4 and TRBJ2-7; maybe TRBD2 (6 bases). Trimming took 4 bases from V and 5 from J, leaving 22 bases between them. CDR1 is SGHNT, CDR2 YYREEE, per germline (reference sequence). This CDR3 has 16 residues. The CDR3 DNA is TGTGCCAGCAGCACAGAGGAGGGTCCCATTCTAAACGAGCAGTACTTC. Its protein product is CASSTEEGPILNEQYF.

V is TRBV11-2 and J is TRBJ2-7; possible D gene TRBD2, 6 bases. V was clipped by 3 bases and J by 1 base, with 10 bases between them. Germline V CDR1 and CDR2: SGHAT, FQNNGV. This CDR3 has 14 residues. The CDR3 protein is CASSFGTRSYEQYF. The CDR3, as DNA: TGTGCCAGCAGCTTCGGGACTCGATCCTACGAGCAGTACTTC.

In this sample, this clone turned up once. The gene calls are TRBV28 and TRBJ1-1, with TRBD1 identical over 8 bases. The CDR3 loop spans 17 amino acids. V trimming: 5 bases; J trimming: 4 bases; junction bases outside the gene matches: 15. From germline, CDR1 is MDHEN and CDR2 SYDVKM. CDR3 DNA: TGTGCCAGCAGTCCCCCCAGGGGGCGCGATACGCGCACTGAAGCTTTCTTT. Its translation is CASSPPRGRDTRTEAFF.

V is TRBV13 and J is TRBJ2-2, with 10 nucleotides matching TRBD2. This CDR3 is built from 17 residues. The germline gives CDR1 PRHDT, CDR2 FYEKMQ (reference sequence). Trimming at V came to 1 base and at J to 8 bases, leaving 10 bases not matched to a gene. The CDR3 is CASSLVGAGGPSGELFF. The DNA for the CDR3 is TGTGCCAGCAGCTTAGTAGGAGCGGGAGGGCCCTCTGGGGAGCTGTTTTTT.